This entry is about one T cell receptor beta chain. The data are from a study of blood T cell repertoires in COVID-19. TCRdb keeps only in-frame clones here, not all; method: immunoSEQ multiplex PCR. Found here are 450,000 or so clones, roughly 90% of them singletons; the top ten hold 0.7% to 1%. Patients from Seattle were sampled longitudinally, starting during active infection. V lost 4 bases, J lost 10 bases, and 11 bases lay in between. There are 12 residues in the CDR3. The V and J genes are TRBV12-3 or TRBV12-4 and TRBJ2-1, with D perhaps matching TRBD2 (5 bases). Material: peripheral blood. The source is a man younger than 35 with COVID-19, enrolled during active disease. This CDR3 is CASSSPAGEQFF. For the CDR3, the DNA is TGTGCCAGCAGTTCCCCTGCGGGCGAGCAGTTCTTC.